These 9 T cell receptor beta chains were all obtained from the same sample, sequenced in a study of cytomegalovirus exposure and HLA in healthy donors. PCR involved 60 Vbeta and 13 Jbeta primers. Data came from immunoSEQ multiplex PCR; TCRdb stores just in-frame clones and leaves some out. This sample has approximately 170,000 clones, with roughly four fifths found just once. The sequenced sample consisted of PBMCs. The receptors originated from a woman in her 40s in good health and CMV-seronegative.

The chain couples TRBV28 to TRBJ1-4, with TRBD1 as a possible D gene (5 bases). Between the trimmed V and J ends, which lost 7 bases and 4 bases, there was a span of 19 bases. Germline V gene sequence: CDR1 MDHEN, CDR2 SYDVKM. The CDR3 has 16 amino acids. CDR3 bases: TGTGCCAGCACCCCACACGGGCGGGGCTATAATGAAAAACTGTTTTTT. This codes for CASTPHGRGYNEKLFF.

The chain joins TRBV6-5 to TRBJ2-1; the D gene is possibly TRBD2 (6 bases). Germline loops: CDR1 MNHEY, CDR2 SVGAGI. This CDR3 is built from 12 residues. The V end was cut by 4 bases, the J end by 7 bases, with 8 bases between. In DNA form, the CDR3 reads TGTGCCAGCAGTTCGGGGGTAAATGAGCAGTTCTTC. Encoded protein: CASSSGVNEQFF.

This chain uses TRBV25-1 with TRBJ2-3; D unclear. The V end was cut by 3 bases, the J end by 4 bases, with 14 bases between. CDR1 is MGHDK, CDR2 SYGVNS, per germline. This CDR3 comprises 15 residues. The CDR3 here is CASSDALMVPDTQYF. CDR3 nucleotide sequence: TGTGCCAGCAGTGACGCCCTAATGGTTCCAGATACGCAGTATTTT.

This chain joins TRBV19 and TRBJ1-4, with 9 bases that match TRBD1. The CDR3 sequence is 11 residues long. CDR1 is LNHDA, CDR2 SQIVND, per germline (reference sequence). V shed 8 bases and J 10 bases; nucleotides not matched to a gene: 2. CDR3 residues: CASGGQGKLFF. The CDR3 DNA reads as TGTGCCAGTGGGGGACAGGGAAAACTGTTTTTT.

This clone was seen more than once but under ten times. V gene TRBV27 combines with J gene TRBJ2-2; TRBD2 agrees at 13 bases. This CDR3 comprises 15 residues. Trimming cost V 4 bases and J 12 bases; bases outside gene matches: 8. Germline-derived CDR1 and CDR2 are MNHEY and SMNVEV (reference sequence). The CDR3 spells CASSSERTSGSKLFF. CDR3 DNA sequence: TGTGCCAGCAGTTCCGAACGGACTAGCGGGAGCAAGCTGTTTTTT.

DNA of the CDR3: TGCGCCAGCAGCACCGACAGGTCCAATGAGCAGTTCTTC. Translated: CASSTDRSNEQFF. This chain joins TRBV5-1 and TRBJ2-1; tentatively, D is TRBD1 (6 bases). The CDR3 totals 13 residues. Germline V gene lookup returns CDR1 SGHRS and CDR2 YFSETQ. Trimming shortened V by 4 bases and J by 6 bases, and 11 bases separated the two germline ends.

J is TRBJ1-1 and V is TRBV2, with no clear D. The germline gives CDR1 SNHLY, CDR2 FYNNEI. Between the trimmed V and J ends, which lost 1 base and 5 bases, there was a span of 11 bases. The CDR3 has 14 amino acids. CDR3 coding DNA: TGTGCCAGCAGTGAAGGGAGGGTAAGGACTGAAGCTTTCTTT. Its translation is CASSEGRVRTEAFF.

This chain connects TRBV5-6 to TRBJ2-3; 8 bases are shared with TRBD2. The J segment lost 6 bases and the V segment lost 0 bases, leaving 6 bases of the junction unmatched. This CDR3 contains 15 residues. Germline CDR1 is SGHDT and CDR2 is YYEEEE. The CDR3 protein is CASSLVSGMGDTQYF. The DNA of the CDR3 is TGTGCCAGCAGCTTGGTTAGCGGGATGGGGGATACGCAGTATTTT.

This chain uses TRBV5-1 with TRBJ2-7; 10 nucleotides match TRBD1. The CDR3 totals 12 residues. Germline assignment: CDR1 SGHRS and CDR2 YFSETQ. The V segment lost 7 bases and the J segment 5 bases; nucleotides outside the gene matches: 3. Here the CDR3 reads CASSGQGNEQYF. The CDR3 DNA reads as TGCGCCAGCTCGGGACAGGGGAACGAGCAGTACTTC.